This is a list of T cell receptor beta chains from one sample in a study of T cell repertoires in cytomegalovirus infection. These receptors are not linked to any known antigen. TCRdb re-derived calls from the reads in MiXCR, one entry per CDR3 protein. Found here are 830,000 or so distinct CDR3 sequences, about 30% of them singletons; the top ten hold 9.5% to 15%. This specimen consisted of cultured CD8+ T cells from PBMCs, obtained from culture after CMV antigen stimulation. These receptors all come from a human donor in good health (CMV status not recorded). Some clones in this sample may be carry-over from other donors' samples. The CDR3 runs from the conserved cysteine through the conserved F or W. A D gene is named only where the DNA matches it firmly. Size values are once, few and many counts, or a class for expanded clones, and some rows have none.

v_call	d_call	j_call	clone_size	cdr3_nt	cdr3_aa
TRBV10-3	.	TRBJ2-2	few	TGTGCCATCAGTGCCTTCGAGACGGCGACTAACACCGGGGAGCTGTTTTTT	CAISAFETATNTGELFF
TRBV24-1	.	TRBJ1-5	.	TGTGCCACCAGTGATAGGGGTGTCAATCAGCCCCAGCATTTT	CATSDRGVNQPQHF
TRBV7-9	TRBD1	TRBJ1-2	.	TGTGCCAGCAGCTTAGAGCAGGGGGCGAAAGGCTACACCTTC	CASSLEQGAKGYTF
TRBV27	.	TRBJ1-1	.	TGTGCCAGCAGTTTCTATGGTCAAGCTTTCTTT	CASSFYGQAFF
TRBV27	TRBD1	TRBJ2-1	many	TGTGCCAGCAGCTTAGGGACAGGGGATGAGCAGTTCTTC	CASSLGTGDEQFF
TRBV12-3/TRBV12-4	.	TRBJ2-1	.	TGTGCCAGCAGCCGCGCGGGGAACCCCTACAATGAGCAGTTCTTC	CASSRAGNPYNEQFF
TRBV6-6	TRBD1	TRBJ1-6	.	TGTGCCAGCACCCCTTACCCGGACAGGAATTCACCCCTCCACTTT	CASTPYPDRNSPLHF
TRBV19	.	TRBJ1-1	.	TGTGCCAGTAGGGTCCGGGAACGGGCAAACACTGAAGCTTTCTTT	CASRVRERANTEAFF
TRBV7-9	.	TRBJ2-7	few	TGTGCCAGCAGCTCGCCCTCAGGGAGCCACGAGCAGTACTTC	CASSSPSGSHEQYF
TRBV7-9	TRBD1	TRBJ1-4	few	TGTGCCAGCAGCAAAGACGGACAGGTTGAAAAACTGTTTTTT	CASSKDGQVEKLFF
TRBV2	TRBD1	TRBJ2-4	.	TGTGCCAGCAGTGAAGGTCCAGGGGGCGGTGAAAACATTCAGTACTTC	CASSEGPGGGENIQYF
TRBV2	.	TRBJ1-5	few	TGTGCCCCGGGGTCAGGAAGGGATCAGCCCCAGCATTTT	CAPGSGRDQPQHF
TRBV7-2	.	TRBJ2-1	few	TGTGCCAGCAGCTTAGATCCAGCGGCCTCCTACAATGAGCAGTTCTTC	CASSLDPAASYNEQFF
TRBV28	TRBD2	TRBJ2-2	.	TGTGCCAGCAGCCTCCCCCCGGGGGGGCAAAGGGAGCTGTTTTTT	CASSLPPGGQRELFF
TRBV7-9	TRBD1	TRBJ2-1	many	TGTGCCAGCAGTACAGGGGGGTACTACAATGAGCAGTTCTTC	CASSTGGYYNEQFF
TRBV7-8	TRBD2	TRBJ2-1	few	TGTGCCAGCAGCCATCCCGGGACTAGCGGGGGGGAGAGCTCCTACAATGAGCAGTTCTTC	CASSHPGTSGGESSYNEQFF
TRBV28	TRBD1	TRBJ2-1	few	TGTGCCAGCAGTCCCGGGACAGGGTACTCCTACAATGAGCAGTTCTTC	CASSPGTGYSYNEQFF
TRBV7-3	.	TRBJ2-5	few	TGTGCCAGCAGCGACCGGGGTGGGAGAGAGACCCAGTACTTC	CASSDRGGRETQYF
TRBV6-1	.	TRBJ2-2	.	TGTGCCAGCAGTTACGATATTTTTCTAAAAACCAACGGGGAGCTGTTTTTT	CASSYDIFLKTNGELFF
TRBV19	.	TRBJ1-1	few	TGTGCCAGTAGTATAGGTATACTCACTGAAGCTTTCTTT	CASSIGILTEAFF
TRBV25-1	.	TRBJ1-6	.	TGTGCCAGCAGGGTAGGATTCTATAATTCACCCCTCCACTTT	CASRVGFYNSPLHF
TRBV24-1	TRBD1	TRBJ1-5	.	TGTGCCACCAGTGATTTGCGACAGGGGGAACAGCCCCAGCATTTT	CATSDLRQGEQPQHF
TRBV7-4	.	TRBJ1-2	.	TGTGCCAGCAGCCCTAGGCAATACTATGGCTACACCTTC	CASSPRQYYGYTF
TRBV7-9	.	TRBJ1-3	few	TGTGCCAGCAGCTCGTTGGGACGGACGAGCTCTGGAAACACCATATATTTT	CASSSLGRTSSGNTIYF
TRBV7-8	.	TRBJ1-4	many	TGTGCCAGCAGCTCCACAGTTAATGAAAAACTGTTTTTT	CASSSTVNEKLFF
TRBV28	.	TRBJ2-2	many	TGTGCCAGCAGTTTTATGAACACCGGGGAGCTGTTTTTT	CASSFMNTGELFF
TRBV12-3/TRBV12-4	TRBD2	TRBJ2-1	.	TGTGCCAGCAGTGACGGGGGGCGGGGGGTCTATGAGCAGTTCTTC	CASSDGGRGVYEQFF
TRBV7-9	TRBD2	TRBJ2-2	.	TGTGCCAGCAGCTCGTCGACTAGCGGGGACACCGGGGAGCTGTTTTTT	CASSSSTSGDTGELFF
TRBV12-5	TRBD1	TRBJ1-1	.	TGTGCTAGTGGTTTGGTCGGGACAGGGGATCTGAACACTGAAGCTTTCTTT	CASGLVGTGDLNTEAFF
TRBV2	.	TRBJ1-4	few	TGTGCCAGCAGTGAAGCAGGTTTCACCCGGGGCACTAATGAAAAACTGTTTTTT	CASSEAGFTRGTNEKLFF
TRBV14	.	TRBJ2-5	few	TGTGCCAGCAGCCCCCAGACCCGAGGGGAGACCCAGTACTTC	CASSPQTRGETQYF
TRBV10-3	TRBD1	TRBJ1-5	few	TGTGCCATCAGGGAGGACAGGGGTGAGGGTCAGCCCCAGCATTTT	CAIREDRGEGQPQHF
TRBV7-2	.	TRBJ2-3	many	TGTGCCAGCAGCTGGTATGAGGGGCTAAGCACAGATACGCAGTATTTT	CASSWYEGLSTDTQYF
TRBV6-5	.	TRBJ2-2	.	TGTGCCAGCAGTTTTACATACAGGGAAACCGGGGAGCTGTTTTTT	CASSFTYRETGELFF
TRBV7-6	.	TRBJ1-5	few	TGTGCCAGCAGCCATGGGTTGGGCAATCAGCCCCAGCATTTT	CASSHGLGNQPQHF
TRBV12-3/TRBV12-4	TRBD2	TRBJ2-4	.	TGTGCCAGCAGTCCAGGGACTATCTTAGCCAAAAACATTCAGTACTTC	CASSPGTILAKNIQYF
TRBV5-4	.	TRBJ2-7	.	TGTGCCAGCAGCTTATCGGGGAACGACTACGAGCAGTACTTC	CASSLSGNDYEQYF
TRBV7-6	.	TRBJ2-1	few	TGTGCCAGCAGCTTAGTTACGGTATCCTACAATGAGCAGTTCTTC	CASSLVTVSYNEQFF
TRBV7-9	TRBD1	TRBJ2-7	few	TGTGCCAGCAGCGCCCCGACAGGGTCCAGATACGAGCAGTACTTC	CASSAPTGSRYEQYF
TRBV5-1	.	TRBJ1-1	few	TGCGCCAGCAGCTTGAACCAGGAAAACACTGAAGCTTTCTTT	CASSLNQENTEAFF
TRBV4-1	.	TRBJ2-2	.	TGCGCCAGCAGCCAAGTCACTAACACCGGGGAGCTGTTTTTT	CASSQVTNTGELFF
TRBV5-5	.	TRBJ2-1	few	TGTGCCAGCAGCTTGGATCTTGGGACAGAGCAGTTCTTC	CASSLDLGTEQFF
TRBV27	.	TRBJ1-1	.	TGTGCCAGTTACGGGTGGAACACTGAAGCTTTCTTT	CASYGWNTEAFF
TRBV2	.	TRBJ2-2	.	TGTGCCAGCAGTGAACGAGGGGGCACCGGGGAGCTGTTTTTT	CASSERGGTGELFF
TRBV7-9	.	TRBJ2-5	few	TGTGCCAGCACCAGGGGCCAAGAGACCCAGTACTTC	CASTRGQETQYF
TRBV5-8	.	TRBJ2-2	many	TGTGCCAGCAGCACCAGACAGGAGGGGACCGGGGAGCTGTTTTTT	CASSTRQEGTGELFF
TRBV28	.	TRBJ1-1	once	TGTGCCAGCAGTGATTTCCATGCAGGGCCGACTACTGAAGCTTTCTTT	CASSDFHAGPTTEAFF
TRBV7-8	TRBD2	TRBJ2-1	many	TGTGCCAGCAGCCGGGCTAGCGGGGGGAACAATGAGCAGTTCTTC	CASSRASGGNNEQFF
TRBV4-3	TRBD1	TRBJ1-4	.	TGCGCCAGCAGCCGAACCCGACAGGGTGGTTACGAAAAACTGTTTTTT	CASSRTRQGGYEKLFF
TRBV7-6	.	TRBJ2-2	few	TGTGCCAGCATCGGGCGGGGGGAGCTGTTTTTT	CASIGRGELFF
TRBV20-1	TRBD2	TRBJ2-1	.	TGCAGTGCTAGGAGCGGGGGAGTTTACAATGAGCAGTTCTTC	CSARSGGVYNEQFF
TRBV20-1	TRBD2	TRBJ2-1	.	TGCAGTGCTAGGGCGGGACTAGCGGGGGAACCTAACTACAATGAGCAGTTCTTC	CSARAGLAGEPNYNEQFF
TRBV2	TRBD1	TRBJ1-1	.	TGTGCCAGCAGTGTTCCGGGACAGGGCGCGCGCTTCATGAACACTGAAGCTTTCTTT	CASSVPGQGARFMNTEAFF
TRBV28	TRBD1	TRBJ2-1	few	TGTGCCAGCAGTGACAGGGGGCGATTCAGTGAGCAGTTCTTC	CASSDRGRFSEQFF
TRBV2	TRBD1	TRBJ1-2	.	TGTGCCAGCAGTGACTTGACAGGGGACAGATTTAACTATGGCTACACCTTC	CASSDLTGDRFNYGYTF